This T cell receptor (beta chain) was found in a study of Graves' ophthalmopathy and Graves' hyperthyroidism. Notes on the study in general: In blood, most expanded thyroid clonotypes above 0.001 frequency were also detected. Ophthalmopathy progression was predicted by the model at 55% to 71% sensitivity and 72% to 80% specificity.

This clonotype was observed at least ten times. The antigen is undetermined. The germline gives CDR1 MNHNS, CDR2 SASEGT. With 8 bases removed from V and 1 base from J, the gap between germline ends came to 12 bases. This CDR3 spans 14 amino acids. Hyperthyroidism qualified as stable when ophthalmopathy did not develop within 18 months of follow-up. Pregnancy or lactation, uncontrolled infections and other autoimmune diseases were grounds for excluding patients. Beta-chain TCR CDR3 regions were amplified from RNA transcripts. An initial RT-PCR round employing HTBI primers preceded a second-round multiplex PCR. Via MiXCR, TCRdb re-called the multiplex PCR reads, giving one row per CDR3 protein. The sample contains about 380,000 distinct CDR3 sequences, 15% of which appear only once.

This receptor was taken from a woman aged 18-29 years with stable Graves' hyperthyroidism. What was sequenced was peripheral blood. The chain uses TRBV6-1 and TRBJ1-5; possible D gene TRBD1, 5 bases. The DNA for the CDR3 is TGTGCCAGCGCCCCTGGGGCGAGCAATCAGCCCCAGCATTTT. Protein product: CASAPGASNQPQHF.